One sample yielded the 4 T cell receptor beta chains listed below, sequenced in a study of cytomegalovirus exposure and HLA in healthy donors. The PCR employed 60 Vbeta primers together with 13 Jbeta primers. The data were produced by immunoSEQ multiplex PCR, yet TCRdb's version contains in-frame clones alone and is incomplete. The sample yields around 120,000 clones, approximately 69% seen once. Input material: PBMCs. These receptors were taken from a woman between 50 and 59 years old in good health and CMV-seropositive.

This clone turned up a few times. The rearrangement uses TRBV19 and TRBJ2-1; 10 bases agree with TRBD1. The CDR3 consists of 16 residues. After removal of 5 bases from V and 9 bases from J, the junction contained 13 bases not matched to a gene. Germline CDR1 LNHDA, CDR2 SQIVND (reference sequence). The chain's CDR3 is CASSGLTGGTGSEQFF. The CDR3 bases are TGTGCCAGTAGTGGACTGACAGGGGGCACGGGGAGTGAGCAGTTCTTC.

The chain is built from TRBV2 and TRBJ1-1, with D possibly matching TRBD1 (5 bases). The CDR3 sequence is 14 residues long. The germline V and J ends were trimmed by 8 bases and 1 base, with 14 bases remaining between them. Germline CDR1 reads SNHLY; CDR2 reads FYNNEI. The CDR3 reads CASDSDLTNTEAFF. The CDR3 coding sequence is TGTGCCAGCGACAGCGACTTGACGAACACTGAAGCTTTCTTT.

The gene calls are TRBV10-3 and TRBJ1-3; D might be TRBD1 (6 bases). Trimming shortened V by 0 bases and J by 0 bases, and 15 bases separated the two germline ends. Looked up from germline, CDR1 is ENHRY and CDR2 is SYGVKD. This CDR3 has 18 amino acids. The CDR3 nucleotides read TGTGCCATCAGTGAGTCCCCATCAGGGGCCTACTCTGGAAACACCATATATTTT. Protein: CAISESPSGAYSGNTIYF.

The CDR3 reads CASSVITGGNPGELFF. CDR3 in DNA: TGTGCCAGCAGCGTAATAACGGGGGGGAATCCCGGGGAGCTGTTTTTT. The chain joins TRBV9 to TRBJ2-2, with 8 bases that match TRBD2. The V segment lost 1 base and the J segment 6 bases; nucleotides outside the gene matches: 8. Per the germline V gene, CDR1 is SGDLS and CDR2 is YYNGEE. This CDR3 comprises 16 residues.